These 28 T cell receptor beta chains were all obtained from the same sample, sequenced in a study of blood T cell repertoires in COVID-19. TCRdb keeps only in-frame clones here, not all; method: immunoSEQ multiplex PCR. The table lists around 200,000 clones, about 87% of them singletons. The sample consisted of PBMCs or T cells enriched from blood (not recorded which). All receptors derive from a man under 40 who had recovered from COVID-19.

The rearrangement uses TRBV4-3 and TRBJ2-7; perhaps TRBD1 as D (6 bases). This CDR3 has 16 amino acids. The ends were cut back, 1 base at V and 7 bases at J, with 20 bases in the middle. Germline loops: CDR1 LGHNA, CDR2 YSLEER. The CDR3 loop reads CASSQVMSGAASEQYF. CDR3 in DNA: TGCGCCAGCAGCCAAGTGATGTCAGGGGCAGCATCGGAGCAGTACTTC.

V and J are TRBV27 and TRBJ1-6, with D unclear. CDR1 is MNHEY and CDR2 is SMNVEV in the germline V gene (reference sequence). This CDR3 has 15 amino acids. Trimming left V 6 bases short and J 6 bases short, with 15 bases between. CDR3 DNA sequence: TGTGCCAGCAGAACCCCAGGAATTCCTAATTCACCCCTCCACTTT. It specifies CASRTPGIPNSPLHF.

The chain links TRBV30 to TRBJ1-5, with a tentative D call TRBD1 (5 bases). Germline V gene lookup returns CDR1 GTSNPN and CDR2 SVGIG (reference sequence). The CDR3 contains 13 residues. V lost 2 bases and J lost 7, with 12 bases in between. The CDR3 region is CAWSHKGSQPQHF. CDR3 coding DNA: TGTGCCTGGAGTCATAAGGGGTCCCAGCCCCAGCATTTT.

This clone was seen once. The rearrangement uses TRBV24-1 and TRBJ2-1, with 10 bases that match TRBD1. The CDR3 has 18 amino acids. The V gene end was trimmed by 1 base and the J gene end by 5 bases; junction bases not matched to a gene: 10. Germline CDR1 and CDR2: KGHDR and SFDVKD. The CDR3 sequence: CATSDLAPGTGVHNEQFF. The CDR3 DNA reads as TGTGCCACCAGTGATTTAGCTCCCGGGACAGGGGTCCACAATGAGCAGTTCTTC.

The chain joins TRBV10-3 to TRBJ2-7, with 13 bases fitting TRBD2. The CDR3 runs to 17 residues. Germline V lookup: CDR1 ENHRY, CDR2 SYGVKD. V lost 6 bases, J lost 5 bases, and 13 bases stayed unmatched. CDR3 region: CAISPPRTSGSPNEQYF. Here the CDR3 DNA reads TGTGCCATCAGCCCTCCCCGGACTAGCGGGAGCCCCAACGAGCAGTACTTC.

This clone was counted only a few times. V and J are TRBV12-5 and TRBJ1-2, with unresolved D. V shed 6 bases and J shed 0 bases, with 5 bases lying between them. Germline-derived CDR1 and CDR2 are LGHNT and FRNRAP. This CDR3 spans 12 amino acids. CDR3 protein: CASGNSNYGYTF. The CDR3 DNA sequence: TGTGCTAGTGGGAACTCTAACTATGGCTACACCTTC.

The CDR3 coding sequence is TGTGCCACCAGTGATTCCGGACAGGGGAGTAATCAGCCCCAGCATTTT. It yields the protein CATSDSGQGSNQPQHF. The chain carries TRBV24-1 and TRBJ1-5, with TRBD1 identical over 9 bases. Per germline, CDR1 KGHDR and CDR2 SFDVKD. V lost 2 bases, J lost 4 bases, and 5 bases stayed unmatched. This CDR3 is built from 16 residues.

J is TRBJ2-7 and V is TRBV4-2, with 11 bases matching TRBD2. Germline V gene lookup returns CDR1 LGHNA and CDR2 YNFKEQ. The trim removed 2 bases at V and 1 base at J, leaving 4 bases unmatched. CDR3 size: 16 residues. CDR3 sequence reads: CASSQTLAGASYEQYF. Here the CDR3 DNA reads TGTGCCAGCAGCCAAACACTAGCGGGGGCATCCTACGAGCAGTACTTC.

CDR3 protein: CASSLGSSGNEQFF. In DNA, the CDR3 is TGTGCCAGCAGCTTAGGCTCTAGCGGCAATGAGCAGTTCTTC. V gene TRBV7-2 combines with J gene TRBJ2-1; 7 nucleotides line up with TRBD2. CDR3 length equals 14 residues. Per the germline V gene, CDR1 is SGHTA and CDR2 is FQGNSA. V was clipped by 1 base and J by 6 bases; unmatched bases: 3.

The CDR3, as DNA: TGTGCCACCAGCAGAGAGGAAGGACAGCCCAGGACCCAGTACTTC. Its protein product is CATSREEGQPRTQYF. The gene calls are TRBV15 and TRBJ2-5; tentative D call: TRBD1 (6 bases). V lost 0 bases, J lost 7 bases, and 15 bases lay in between. The CDR3 consists of 15 residues. Germline assignment: CDR1 LNHNV and CDR2 YYDKDF (reference sequence).

This clone has only one observation. The CDR3 loop reads CASTGTSGTGELFF. CDR3 DNA sequence: TGTGCCAGCACCGGGACTAGTGGCACCGGGGAGCTGTTTTTT. The rearrangement uses TRBV11-2 and TRBJ2-2; 8 bases align to TRBD2. This CDR3 contains 14 residues. The germline V gene has CDR1 SGHAT and CDR2 FQNNGV. J lost 4 bases, V lost 7 bases, and 5 bases had no gene match.

The chain is built from TRBV30 and TRBJ1-4; TRBD1 might be the D (6 bases). CDR1 is GTSNPN and CDR2 is SVGIG in the germline V gene (reference sequence). There are 12 residues in the CDR3. V dropped 7 bases and J dropped 8 bases, with 14 bases sitting between them. The DNA for the CDR3 is TGTGCCTCCGAAGGGGGGGCGGAAAAACTGTTTTTT. Residues: CASEGGAEKLFF.

The gene calls are TRBV30 and TRBJ1-1, with D maybe TRBD1 (5 bases). V gave up 4 bases and J gave up 4 bases, with 19 bases separating them. The CDR3 runs to 15 residues. Germline V CDR1 and CDR2: GTSNPN, SVGIG (reference sequence). CDR3 region: CAWTSSPGMITEAFF. For the CDR3, the DNA is TGTGCCTGGACCTCGTCCCCAGGGATGATCACTGAAGCTTTCTTT.

On this clone: Other DNA sequences within the sample encode an identical CDR3. This chain uses TRBV18 with TRBJ1-2; the D is unclear. Germline CDR1 KGHSH, CDR2 LQKENI. The ends were cut back, 4 bases at V and 6 bases at J, with 15 bases in the middle. The CDR3 is 14 residues long. The CDR3 nucleotides read TGTGCCAGCTCACGGTCGCAGGCCTGGGATGGCTACACCTTC. Protein sequence: CASSRSQAWDGYTF.

This clone has a handful of counts. The genes are TRBV11-2 and TRBJ1-1; D remains ambiguous. This CDR3 has 16 amino acids. Looked up from germline, CDR1 is SGHAT and CDR2 is FQNNGV. Trimming shortened V by 1 base and J by 4 bases, and 16 bases separated the two germline ends. The CDR3 nucleotides read TGTGCCAGCAGCTTAGTCTCCACCGACCGGGGCACTGAAGCTTTCTTT. Translating it yields CASSLVSTDRGTEAFF.

V gene TRBV27 combines with J gene TRBJ2-2; D is ambiguous. The CDR3 loop spans 13 amino acids. Germline lookup yields CDR1 MNHEY and CDR2 SMNVEV (reference sequence). Trimming stripped 6 bases from V and 7 bases from J, with 12 bases between. CDR3: CASSPPRLGELFF. CDR3 sequence (DNA): TGTGCCAGCAGCCCCCCCAGGCTCGGGGAGCTGTTTTTT.

The chain carries TRBV29-1 and TRBJ1-1; 8 bases are shared with TRBD1. V was clipped by 3 bases and J by 4 bases; unmatched bases: 10. Germline V lookup: CDR1 SQVTM, CDR2 ANQGSEA. CDR3 length: 15 amino acids. This CDR3 is CSVDSRTGLLTEAFF. In DNA, the CDR3 is TGCAGCGTTGATTCGCGGACAGGGCTCCTCACTGAAGCTTTCTTT.

J is TRBJ2-1 and V is TRBV7-2; 12 bases are a match to TRBD2. Trimming cost V 5 bases and J 5 bases; bases outside gene matches: 4. This CDR3 has 15 residues. Per germline, CDR1 SGHTA and CDR2 FQGNSA. The CDR3 is CASSHRLAGDNEQFF. CDR3 nucleotides: TGTGCCAGCAGCCACAGACTAGCGGGGGACAATGAGCAGTTCTTC.

This chain links TRBV5-4 with TRBJ1-4, with 8 positions matching TRBD1. The CDR3 contains 18 residues. Trimming removed 1 base from V and 1 base from J; junction bases left unmatched: 9. Germline assignment: CDR1 SGHNT and CDR2 YYREEE (reference sequence). The DNA for the CDR3 is TGTGCCAGCAGCTTGAGCAGGGGGCGTACGGGAACTAATGAAAAACTGTTTTTT. This encodes CASSLSRGRTGTNEKLFF.

V usage is TRBV7-9 and J usage is TRBJ1-6, with 7 bases aligning to TRBD1. The trim removed 5 bases at V and 11 bases at J, leaving 6 bases unmatched. Germline values: CDR1 SEHNR, CDR2 FQNEAQ (reference sequence). CDR3 length: 13 amino acids. CDR3 residues: CASSTRQGAPLHF. The CDR3 nucleotides read TGTGCCAGCAGCACTCGACAGGGTGCACCCCTCCACTTT.

V usage is TRBV18 and J usage is TRBJ1-2; D is possibly TRBD1 (5 bases). The CDR3 consists of 16 residues. The germline V gene encodes CDR1 KGHSH and CDR2 LQKENI. The ends were cut back, 1 base at V and 5 bases at J, with 17 bases in the middle. CDR3: CASSPLGGRVEYGYTF. The CDR3 DNA reads TGTGCCAGCTCACCACTCGGCGGCAGGGTGGAGTATGGCTACACCTTC.

A single count supports this clone. The chain is built from TRBV18 and TRBJ2-7; D may be TRBD2 (5 bases). Germline V CDR1 and CDR2: KGHSH, LQKENI. Trimming pared 4 bases from V and 3 bases from J, leaving 16 bases between. The CDR3 sequence is 15 residues long. Written as DNA, the CDR3 is TGTGCCAGCTCACAAACACACACCGCGGGCTACGAGCAGTACTTC. Its translation is CASSQTHTAGYEQYF.

CDR3 amino acids: CASSSNSQTEAFF. The CDR3 DNA is TGTGCCAGCAGCTCCAACTCTCAAACTGAAGCTTTCTTT. The chain couples TRBV3-1 (or the pseudogene TRBV3-2) to TRBJ1-1; D ambiguous. Trimming left V 5 bases short and J 5 bases short, with 12 bases between. The CDR3 runs 13 residues. CDR1 LGHDT and CDR2 YNNKEL come from the germline V gene (reference sequence).

A word on this clone: Sequence at one end of the junction differs from germline and may be a read error. The V gene is TRBV10-3, the J gene TRBJ1-2; the D gene is possibly TRBD1 (5 bases). CDR1 is ENHRY, CDR2 SYGVKD, per germline. CDR3 size: 13 residues. The CDR3 DNA sequence: TGTGCCATCAGTGAGTCTAGCATGGGGAGGGGACTCTTC. Protein: CAISESSMGRGLF.

This clone was seen once. This chain links TRBV7-2 with TRBJ2-1; the D gene is possibly TRBD1 (6 bases). V was trimmed by 5 bases and J by 7 bases, leaving 18 bases between them. The CDR3 is made up of 15 amino acids. Germline V CDR1 and CDR2: SGHTA, FQGNSA. CDR3 coding DNA: TGTGCCAGCAGCCACGGAGACCCAGGGGTGAATGAGCAGTTCTTC. Translated, it gives CASSHGDPGVNEQFF.

This clone was recorded once. V and J are TRBV19 and TRBJ1-1; 7 positions match TRBD1. V shed 6 bases, J shed 0 bases, and the junction held 4 bases outside the gene matches. CDR1 is LNHDA and CDR2 is SQIVND in the germline V gene (reference sequence). The CDR3 loop spans 14 amino acids. CDR3 amino acids: CASSADRMNTEAFF. CDR3 nucleotide sequence: TGTGCCAGTAGCGCGGACAGGATGAACACTGAAGCTTTCTTT.

The chain employs TRBV19 and TRBJ2-1, with 9 positions matching TRBD1. Germline CDR1 is LNHDA and CDR2 is SQIVND (reference sequence). The trim removed 5 bases at V and 9 bases at J, leaving 14 bases unmatched. The CDR3 loop spans 16 amino acids. The CDR3 sequence is CASSPTRGQGFSEQFF. The CDR3 DNA reads TGTGCCAGTAGTCCCACGCGGGGACAGGGTTTTAGTGAGCAGTTCTTC.

The V gene is TRBV7-9, the J gene TRBJ1-1, with D possibly matching TRBD1 (6 bases). The CDR3 has 14 residues. Trimming removed 5 bases from V and 2 bases from J, with 12 bases in between. The germline V gene encodes CDR1 SEHNR and CDR2 FQNEAQ (reference sequence). The CDR3, as DNA: TGTGCCAGCAGCAGCACAGGGTTCAACACTGAAGCTTTCTTT. Translated, it gives CASSSTGFNTEAFF.